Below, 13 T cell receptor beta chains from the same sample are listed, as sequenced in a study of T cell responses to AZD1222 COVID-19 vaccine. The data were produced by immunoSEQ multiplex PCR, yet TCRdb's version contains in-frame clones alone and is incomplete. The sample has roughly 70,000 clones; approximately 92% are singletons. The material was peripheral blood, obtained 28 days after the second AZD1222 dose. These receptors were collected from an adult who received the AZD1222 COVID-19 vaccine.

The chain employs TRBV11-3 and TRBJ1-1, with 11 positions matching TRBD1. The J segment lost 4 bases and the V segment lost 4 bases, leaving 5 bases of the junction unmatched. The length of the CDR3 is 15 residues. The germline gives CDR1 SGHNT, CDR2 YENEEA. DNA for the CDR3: TGTGCCAGCAGCTCCGGACAGGGGGCTGGCACTGAAGCTTTCTTT. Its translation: CASSSGQGAGTEAFF.

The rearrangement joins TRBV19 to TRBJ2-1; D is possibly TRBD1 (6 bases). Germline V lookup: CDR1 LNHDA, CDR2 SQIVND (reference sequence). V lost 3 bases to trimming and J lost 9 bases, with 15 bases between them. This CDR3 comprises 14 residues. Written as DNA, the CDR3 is TGTGCCAGTAGTATGAACAGGGTGGTGGTTGAGCAGTTCTTC. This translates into CASSMNRVVVEQFF.

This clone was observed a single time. The CDR3 sequence is CASSLSPSNTGELFF. CDR3 coding DNA: TGCGCCAGCAGCTTGTCACCCTCAAACACCGGGGAGCTGTTTTTT. The V gene is TRBV5-1, the J gene TRBJ2-2, with unresolved D. The CDR3 consists of 15 residues. The germline V gene encodes CDR1 SGHRS and CDR2 YFSETQ. V was shortened by 1 base and J by 2 bases, with 9 bases between the two germline ends.

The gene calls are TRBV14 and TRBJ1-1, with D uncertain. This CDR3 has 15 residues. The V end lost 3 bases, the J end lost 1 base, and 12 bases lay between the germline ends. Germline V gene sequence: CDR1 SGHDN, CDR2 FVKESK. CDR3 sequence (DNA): TGTGCCAGCAGCCAGGAAAGGCTGCGGAACACTGAAGCTTTCTTT. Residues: CASSQERLRNTEAFF.

CDR3 sequence (DNA): TGCAGCGTCCTAAGCGGGAGCGTGGACAATGAGCAGTTCTTC. Its translation: CSVLSGSVDNEQFF. The rearrangement links TRBV29-1 to TRBJ2-1, with TRBD2 matching over 8 bases. The CDR3 sequence is 14 residues long. CDR1 is SQVTM, CDR2 ANQGSEA, per germline. Trimming cost V 6 bases and J 5 bases; bases outside gene matches: 9.

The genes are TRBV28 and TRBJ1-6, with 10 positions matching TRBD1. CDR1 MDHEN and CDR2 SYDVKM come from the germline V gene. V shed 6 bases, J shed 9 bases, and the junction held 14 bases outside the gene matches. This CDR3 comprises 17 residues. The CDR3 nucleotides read TGTGCCAGCAGGACACCGGGACAGGGGATAAGGAGTTCACCCCTCCACTTT. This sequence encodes CASRTPGQGIRSSPLHF.

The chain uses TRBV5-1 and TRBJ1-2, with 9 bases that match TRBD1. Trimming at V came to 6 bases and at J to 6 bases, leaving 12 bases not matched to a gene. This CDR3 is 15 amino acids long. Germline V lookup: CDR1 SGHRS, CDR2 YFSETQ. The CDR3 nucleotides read TGCGCCAGCACCCTCACAGGGGACAGGGTACATGGCTACACCTTC. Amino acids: CASTLTGDRVHGYTF. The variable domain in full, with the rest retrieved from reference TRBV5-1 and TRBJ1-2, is KAGVTQTPRYLIKTRGQQVTLSCSPISGHRSVSWYQQTPGQGLQFLFEYFSETQRNKGNFPGRFSGRQFSNSRSEMNVSTLELGDSALYLCASTLTGDRVHGYTFGSGTRLTVV.

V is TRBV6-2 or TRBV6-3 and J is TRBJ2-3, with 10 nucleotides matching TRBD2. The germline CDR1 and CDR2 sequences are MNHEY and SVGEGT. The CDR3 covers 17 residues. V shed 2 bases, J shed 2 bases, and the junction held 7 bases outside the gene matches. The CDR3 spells CASSYRASGGSTDTQYF. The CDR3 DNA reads TGTGCCAGCAGTTACAGGGCTAGCGGGGGCTCCACAGATACGCAGTATTTT.

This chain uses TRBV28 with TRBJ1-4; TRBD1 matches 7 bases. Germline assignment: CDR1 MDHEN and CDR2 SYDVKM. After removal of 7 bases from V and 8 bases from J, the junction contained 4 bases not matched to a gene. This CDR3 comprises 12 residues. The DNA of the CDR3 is TGTGCCAGCAATGCCAGGGGGGAAAAACTGTTTTTT. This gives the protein CASNARGEKLFF.

CDR3 nucleotides: TGTGCCTGGGGGCTCCGGGGGAACTATGGCTACACCTTC. Its protein is CAWGLRGNYGYTF. The gene calls are TRBV30 and TRBJ1-2; D possibly corresponds to TRBD1 (5 bases). Germline loops: CDR1 GTSNPN, CDR2 SVGIG (reference sequence). The CDR3 has 13 residues. V gave up 5 bases and J gave up 2 bases, with 12 bases separating them.

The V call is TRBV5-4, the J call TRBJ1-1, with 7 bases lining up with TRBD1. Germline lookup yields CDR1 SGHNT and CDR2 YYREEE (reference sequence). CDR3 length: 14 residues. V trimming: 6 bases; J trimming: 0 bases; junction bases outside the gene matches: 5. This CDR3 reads CASNYRGMNTEAFF. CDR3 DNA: TGTGCCAGCAACTACAGGGGTATGAACACTGAAGCTTTCTTT.

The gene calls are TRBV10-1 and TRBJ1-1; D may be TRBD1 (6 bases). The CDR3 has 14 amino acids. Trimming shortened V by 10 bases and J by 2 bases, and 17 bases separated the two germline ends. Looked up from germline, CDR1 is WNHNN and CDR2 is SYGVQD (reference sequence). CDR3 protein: CATGTLTYNTEAFF. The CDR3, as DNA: TGCGCCACAGGGACACTGACTTATAACACTGAAGCTTTCTTT.

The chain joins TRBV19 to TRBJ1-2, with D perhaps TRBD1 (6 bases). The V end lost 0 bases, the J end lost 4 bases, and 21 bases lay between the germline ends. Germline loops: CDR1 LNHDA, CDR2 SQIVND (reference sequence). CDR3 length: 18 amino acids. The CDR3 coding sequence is TGTGCCAGTAGTATAGATGGGACAAAGCGTACTGAAATCTATGGCTACACCTTC. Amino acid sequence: CASSIDGTKRTEIYGYTF.